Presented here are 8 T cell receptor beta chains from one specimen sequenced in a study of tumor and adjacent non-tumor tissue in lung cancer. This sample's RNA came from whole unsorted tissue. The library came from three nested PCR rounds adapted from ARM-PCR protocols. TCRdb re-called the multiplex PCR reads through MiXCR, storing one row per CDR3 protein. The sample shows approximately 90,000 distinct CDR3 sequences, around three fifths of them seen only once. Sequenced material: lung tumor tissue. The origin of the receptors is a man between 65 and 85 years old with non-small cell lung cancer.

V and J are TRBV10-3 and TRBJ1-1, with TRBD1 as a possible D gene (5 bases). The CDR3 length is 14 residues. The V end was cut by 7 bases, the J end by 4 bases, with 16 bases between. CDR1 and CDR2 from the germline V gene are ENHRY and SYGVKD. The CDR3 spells CAIMRGTGGTEAFF. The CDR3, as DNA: TGTGCCATCATGCGGGGAACGGGGGGCACTGAAGCTTTCTTT.

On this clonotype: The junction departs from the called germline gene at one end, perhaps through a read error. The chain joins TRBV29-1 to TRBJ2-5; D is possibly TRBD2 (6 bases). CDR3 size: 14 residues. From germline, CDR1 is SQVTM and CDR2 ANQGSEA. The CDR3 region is CSVEPPDGRETQNF. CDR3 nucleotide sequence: TGCAGCGTTGAACCCCCCGACGGGAGAGAGACCCAAAACTTC.

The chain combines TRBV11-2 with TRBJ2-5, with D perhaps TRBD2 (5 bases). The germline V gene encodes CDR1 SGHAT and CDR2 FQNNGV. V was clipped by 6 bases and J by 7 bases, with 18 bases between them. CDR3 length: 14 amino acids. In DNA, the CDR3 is TGTGCCAGCAGTAAAGTGGTGGGAGAGAGGACCCAGTACTTC. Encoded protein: CASSKVVGERTQYF.

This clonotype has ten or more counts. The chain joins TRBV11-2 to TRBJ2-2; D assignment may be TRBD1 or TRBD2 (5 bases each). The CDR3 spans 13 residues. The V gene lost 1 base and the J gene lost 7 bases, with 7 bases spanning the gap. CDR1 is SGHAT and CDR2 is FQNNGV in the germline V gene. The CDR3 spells CASSLGGSGELFF. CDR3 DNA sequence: TGTGCCAGCAGCTTAGGGGGGAGCGGGGAGCTGTTTTTT.

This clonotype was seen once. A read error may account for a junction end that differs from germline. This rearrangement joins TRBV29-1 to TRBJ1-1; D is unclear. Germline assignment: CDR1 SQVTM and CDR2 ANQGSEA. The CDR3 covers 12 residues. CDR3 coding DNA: TGCAGCGTTGGTCTTATGGGGTCTGAAGCTCTCTTT. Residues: CSVGLMGSEALF.

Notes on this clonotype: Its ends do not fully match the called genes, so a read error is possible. The CDR3 DNA sequence: TGTACCAGCAGTTGGGGTAGCTTGAGCACAGATATGCAGTATTTT. Translating it yields CTSSWGSLSTDMQYF. The rearrangement links TRBV6-5 to TRBJ2-3; no clear D gene. Germline CDR1 MNHEY, CDR2 SVGAGI. This CDR3 has 15 amino acids.

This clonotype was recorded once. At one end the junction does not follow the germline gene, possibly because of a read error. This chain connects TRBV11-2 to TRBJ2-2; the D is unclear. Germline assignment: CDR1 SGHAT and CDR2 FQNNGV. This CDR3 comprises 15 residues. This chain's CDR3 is CANSFGLEAGGELFF. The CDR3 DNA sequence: TGTGCCAACAGCTTCGGTCTCGAGGCAGGCGGGGAGCTGTTTTTT.

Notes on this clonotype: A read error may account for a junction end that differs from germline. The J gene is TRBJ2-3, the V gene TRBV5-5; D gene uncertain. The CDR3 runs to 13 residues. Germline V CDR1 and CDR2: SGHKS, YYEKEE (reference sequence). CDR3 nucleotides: TGTGCCAGCAGCTTGAGATCACCAGATGCGCGGTTTTTT. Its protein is CASSLRSPDARFF.